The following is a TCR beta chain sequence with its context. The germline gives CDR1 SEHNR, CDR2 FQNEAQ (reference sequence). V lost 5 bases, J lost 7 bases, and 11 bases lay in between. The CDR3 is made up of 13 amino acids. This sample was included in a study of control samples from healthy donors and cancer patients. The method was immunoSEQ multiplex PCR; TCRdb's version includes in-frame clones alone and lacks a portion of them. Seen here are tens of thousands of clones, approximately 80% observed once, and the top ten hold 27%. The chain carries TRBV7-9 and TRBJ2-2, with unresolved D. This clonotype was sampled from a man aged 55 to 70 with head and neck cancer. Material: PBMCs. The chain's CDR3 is CASSRNEVGELFF. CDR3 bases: TGTGCCAGCAGCCGTAACGAGGTCGGGGAGCTGTTTTTT.